A single sample gave rise to the 18 T cell receptor beta chains below, sequenced in a study of CD8+ T cells in alopecia areata. Reverse transcription of extracted RNA yielded cDNA, which provided the sequencing template. Generated by immunoSEQ multiplex PCR, the TCRdb table keeps only in-frame clones and is missing some. The sample comprises some 120,000 clones, around 50% of which are singletons, and over 9% rests with the top ten. Treatment: oral pan-JAK inhibitor, 5-10 mg twice daily. The specimen comprised CD8+ T cells sorted from blood, sampled at week 24, from a patient treated with tofacitinib. The source is a human donor with alopecia areata.

The chain recombines TRBV4-3 with TRBJ2-2; D perhaps matches TRBD1 (6 bases). Trimming pared 0 bases from V and 4 bases from J, leaving 15 bases between. The germline V gene encodes CDR1 LGHNA and CDR2 YSLEER. The CDR3 extends over 17 amino acids. The CDR3 protein is CASSQDGPGALTGELFF. The CDR3 DNA sequence: TGCGCCAGCAGCCAAGATGGCCCAGGGGCGCTCACCGGGGAGCTGTTTTTT.

This chain connects TRBV2 to TRBJ2-1; D is perhaps TRBD2 (6 bases). The V end was cut by 3 bases, the J end by 0 bases, with 9 bases between. This CDR3 spans 15 amino acids. Germline CDR1 reads SNHLY; CDR2 reads FYNNEI. CDR3 sequence reads: CASSEGAGSYNEQFF. The CDR3 region has the DNA TGTGCCAGCAGTGAGGGAGCGGGCTCCTACAATGAGCAGTTCTTC.

The genes are TRBV4-3 and TRBJ2-1; TRBD2 matches at 12 bases. This CDR3 region has 16 residues. V lost 0 bases to trimming and J lost 10 bases; unmatched junction nucleotides: 7. Germline V gene lookup returns CDR1 LGHNA and CDR2 YSLEER. CDR3 residues: CASSQEPSGGDREQFF. Here the CDR3 DNA reads TGCGCCAGCAGCCAAGAACCTAGCGGGGGGGATCGAGAGCAGTTCTTC.

The V and J genes are TRBV29-1 and TRBJ2-5; D might be TRBD1 or TRBD2, each matching 5 bases. Germline-derived CDR1 and CDR2 are SQVTM and ANQGSEA. The CDR3 totals 15 residues. V dropped 1 base and J dropped 4 bases, with 16 bases sitting between them. CDR3 amino acids: CSVEVPWGTRETQYF. DNA of the CDR3: TGCAGCGTTGAAGTTCCATGGGGGACGCGAGAGACCCAGTACTTC.

The V call is TRBV29-1, the J call TRBJ2-7; D perhaps matches TRBD2 (6 bases). The CDR3 sequence is 12 residues long. Germline V lookup: CDR1 SQVTM, CDR2 ANQGSEA. V gave up 4 bases and J gave up 4 bases, with 11 bases separating them. CDR3 nucleotides: TGCAGCGTTGTTGGGGCGGGATACGAGCAGTACTTC. The encoded protein is CSVVGAGYEQYF.

The chain recombines TRBV27 with TRBJ2-7; D uncertain. Germline-derived CDR1 and CDR2 are MNHEY and SMNVEV (reference sequence). V lost 5 bases and J 0 bases, leaving 11 bases between the germline ends. This CDR3 contains 14 residues. The CDR3 DNA reads as TGTGCCAGCAGTCGCGGCCTTAACTCCTACGAGCAGTACTTC. Amino acid sequence: CASSRGLNSYEQYF.

The V call is TRBV6-5, the J call TRBJ2-5; D is uncertain. The V gene lost 6 bases and the J gene lost 5 bases, with 13 bases spanning the gap. Germline V gene data show CDR1 as MNHEY and CDR2 as SVGAGI. The CDR3 has 13 amino acids. CDR3 loop: CASSPDLEETQYF. In DNA form, the CDR3 reads TGTGCCAGCAGCCCTGACCTGGAGGAGACCCAGTACTTC.

This chain connects TRBV4-3 to TRBJ2-7; D gene unclear. This CDR3 has 15 amino acids. Trimming pared 0 bases from V and 3 bases from J, leaving 12 bases between. The germline V gene encodes CDR1 LGHNA and CDR2 YSLEER. In DNA, the CDR3 is TGCGCCAGCAGCCAAGATTCTAACAGCAACTACGAGCAGTACTTC. Its translation: CASSQDSNSNYEQYF.

In its sample, this clone was seen once. The chain joins TRBV30 to TRBJ2-1, with 8 bases identical to TRBD2. The CDR3 spans 12 residues. Germline CDR1 is GTSNPN and CDR2 is SVGIG (reference sequence). The junction had 3 bases not matched to a gene; V was cut back by 2 bases and J by 9 bases. The DNA for the CDR3 is TGTGCCTGGAGTCGGGGGGGAGGTGAGCAGTTCTTC. Amino acid sequence: CAWSRGGGEQFF. The entire variable domain, with the rest obtained from reference TRBV30 and TRBJ2-1, is as follows: SQTIHQWPATLVQPVGSPLSLECTVEGTSNPNLYWYRQAAGRGLQLLFYSVGIGQISSEVPQNLSASRPQDRQFILSSKKLLLSDSGFYLCAWSRGGGEQFFGPGTRLTVL.

The chain is built from TRBV18 and TRBJ2-7; D is ambiguous. In germline, CDR1 is KGHSH, CDR2 LQKENI. CDR3 length equals 14 residues. The germline V and J ends were trimmed by 3 bases and 1 base, with 10 bases remaining between them. CDR3 in amino acids: CASSPTSPSYEQYF. In nucleotides, the CDR3 is TGTGCCAGCTCACCGACGAGCCCTTCCTACGAGCAGTACTTC.

The chain carries TRBV5-1 and TRBJ1-5, with 9 bases identical to TRBD1. The CDR3 totals 15 residues. Germline assignment: CDR1 SGHRS and CDR2 YFSETQ. Trimming removed 3 bases from V and 3 bases from J; junction bases left unmatched: 4. CDR3 region: CASSWTGDNNQPQHF. The CDR3, as DNA: TGCGCCAGCAGCTGGACAGGGGATAACAATCAGCCCCAGCATTTT. Full variable domain (remainder filled in from reference TRBV5-1 and TRBJ1-5): KAGVTQTPRYLIKTRGQQVTLSCSPISGHRSVSWYQQTPGQGLQFLFEYFSETQRNKGNFPGRFSGRQFSNSRSEMNVSTLELGDSALYLCASSWTGDNNQPQHFGDGTRLSIL.

This clone was counted only a few times. Other DNA variants within this sample encode the same CDR3. The rearrangement links TRBV27 to TRBJ1-1; D call uncertain. This CDR3 region has 12 residues. The germline V gene encodes CDR1 MNHEY and CDR2 SMNVEV (reference sequence). The germline V and J ends were trimmed by 2 bases and 5 bases, with 6 bases remaining between them. DNA for the CDR3: TGTGCCAGCAGTTTACGGGGAACTGAAGCTTTCTTT. Encoded protein: CASSLRGTEAFF.

This chain links TRBV30 with TRBJ1-1, with no clear D. This CDR3 has 11 residues. Germline lookup yields CDR1 GTSNPN and CDR2 SVGIG (reference sequence). The ends were cut back, 3 bases at V and 6 bases at J, with 8 bases in the middle. The CDR3 spells CAWSWRSEAFF. CDR3 nucleotide sequence: TGTGCCTGGAGCTGGAGGTCTGAAGCTTTCTTT.

This clone has just a few counts. The chain has TRBV14 and TRBJ2-1, with D perhaps TRBD1 (6 bases). V shed 0 bases and J shed 3 bases, with 9 bases lying between them. The CDR3 has 15 amino acids. Per germline, CDR1 SGHDN and CDR2 FVKESK. The CDR3 nucleotides are TGTGCCAGCAGCCAAGACGCAGGGGTCTACAATGAGCAGTTCTTC. Translation gives CASSQDAGVYNEQFF. The whole variable domain, filled in from reference TRBV14 and TRBJ2-1, reads EAGVTQFPSHSVIEKGQTVTLRCDPISGHDNLYWYRRVMGKEIKFLLHFVKESKQDESGMPNNRFLAERTGGTYSTLKVQPAELEDSGVYFCASSQDAGVYNEQFFGPGTRLTVL.

The chain employs TRBV5-4 and TRBJ2-1; 9 positions agree with TRBD1. V dropped 2 bases and J dropped 8; count of bases not matched to a gene: 11. The CDR3 has 16 amino acids. From germline, CDR1 is SGHNT and CDR2 YYREEE (reference sequence). The CDR3 bases are TGTGCCAGCAGCTTAATTCCGGGACAGGGCGAACATGAGCAGTTCTTC. Translation: CASSLIPGQGEHEQFF. Full variable domain (missing parts from reference TRBV5-4 and TRBJ2-1): ETGVTQSPTHLIKTRGQQVTLRCSSQSGHNTVSWYQQALGQGPQFIFQYYREEENGRGNFPPRFSGLQFPNYSSELNVNALELDDSALYLCASSLIPGQGEHEQFFGPGTRLTVL.

This sequence joins TRBV6-5 and TRBJ2-5, with a tentative D call TRBD1 (5 bases). Germline-derived CDR1 and CDR2 are MNHEY and SVGAGI. The CDR3 sequence is 16 residues long. Between the trimmed V and J ends, which lost 0 bases and 3 bases, there was a span of 14 bases. The CDR3 is CASSYSRGNLKETQYF. The CDR3 nucleotides read TGTGCCAGCAGTTACTCAAGGGGCAATTTAAAAGAGACCCAGTACTTC.

The CDR3 spells CASARENYGYTF. The CDR3 nucleotides are TGTGCCAGCGCCAGGGAGAACTATGGCTACACCTTC. The J gene is TRBJ1-2, the V gene TRBV5-6; a possible D gene is TRBD1 (5 bases). CDR1 and CDR2 from the germline V gene are SGHDT and YYEEEE. Trimming took 7 bases from V and 2 from J, leaving 9 bases between them. The CDR3 spans 12 residues.

The V and J genes are TRBV7-8 and TRBJ1-2, with D possibly being TRBD1 (5 bases). With 1 base removed from V and 8 bases from J, the gap between germline ends came to 14 bases. The CDR3 loop spans 14 amino acids. Germline V gene data show CDR1 as SGHVS and CDR2 as FQNEAQ. The CDR3 region has the DNA TGTGCCAGCAGCTTAGGGGCAGGGAAAGGAGGCTACACCTTC. Translated: CASSLGAGKGGYTF.